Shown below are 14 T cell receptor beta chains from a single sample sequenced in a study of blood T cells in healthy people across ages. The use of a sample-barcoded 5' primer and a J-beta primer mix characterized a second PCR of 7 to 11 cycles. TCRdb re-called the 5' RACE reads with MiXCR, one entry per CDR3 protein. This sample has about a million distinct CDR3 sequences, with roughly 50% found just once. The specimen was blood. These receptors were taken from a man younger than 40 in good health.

The CDR3 here is CSVEDLGGFSGEQFF. Written as DNA, the CDR3 is TGCAGCGTTGAAGATCTTGGGGGGTTCTCCGGCGAGCAGTTCTTC. The rearrangement links TRBV29-1 to TRBJ2-1; tentative D call: TRBD2 (6 bases). Between the trimmed V and J ends, which lost 0 bases and 10 bases, there was a span of 19 bases. Germline V gene lookup returns CDR1 SQVTM and CDR2 ANQGSEA. The CDR3 runs 15 residues.

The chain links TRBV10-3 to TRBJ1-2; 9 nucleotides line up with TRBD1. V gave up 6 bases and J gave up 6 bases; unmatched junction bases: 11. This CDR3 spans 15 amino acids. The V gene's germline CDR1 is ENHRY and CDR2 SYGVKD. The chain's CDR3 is CAISRPGTGNDGYTF. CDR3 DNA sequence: TGTGCCATCAGCCGTCCCGGGACAGGGAACGATGGCTACACCTTC.

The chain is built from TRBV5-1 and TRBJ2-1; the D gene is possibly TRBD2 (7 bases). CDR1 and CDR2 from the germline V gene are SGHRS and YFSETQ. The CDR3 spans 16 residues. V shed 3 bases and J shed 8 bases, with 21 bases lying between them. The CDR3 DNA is TGCGCCAGCAGCTCCACTAGGGGGGGGGCCTCGGATGAGCAGTTCTTC. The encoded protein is CASSSTRGGASDEQFF.

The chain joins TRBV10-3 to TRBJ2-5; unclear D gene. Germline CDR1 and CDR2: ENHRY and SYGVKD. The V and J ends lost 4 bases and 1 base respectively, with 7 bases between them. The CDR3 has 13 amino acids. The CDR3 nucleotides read TGTGCCATCAGTGGCACGATCCAAGAGACCCAGTACTTC. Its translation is CAISGTIQETQYF.

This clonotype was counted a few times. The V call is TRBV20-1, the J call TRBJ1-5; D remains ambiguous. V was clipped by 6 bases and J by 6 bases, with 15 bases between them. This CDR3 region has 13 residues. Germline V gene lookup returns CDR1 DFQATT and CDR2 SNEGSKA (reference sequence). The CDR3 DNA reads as TGCAGTGCCGGGCAAGGACGGGGTCAGCCCCAGCATTTT. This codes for CSAGQGRGQPQHF.

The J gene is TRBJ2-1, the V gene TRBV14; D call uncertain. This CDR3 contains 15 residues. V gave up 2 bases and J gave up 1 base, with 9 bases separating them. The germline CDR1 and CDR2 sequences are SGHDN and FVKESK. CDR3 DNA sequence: TGTGCCAGCAGCCAATACCGGACGTCCTACAATGAGCAGTTCTTC. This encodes CASSQYRTSYNEQFF.

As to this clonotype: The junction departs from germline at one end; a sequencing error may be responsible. The CDR3 loop reads CASGFSNTQYF. Here the CDR3 DNA reads TGTGCCAGCGGTTTCTCCAATACGCAGTATTTT. This rearrangement joins TRBV12-3 or TRBV12-4 to TRBJ2-3; D is unclear. This CDR3 contains 11 residues.

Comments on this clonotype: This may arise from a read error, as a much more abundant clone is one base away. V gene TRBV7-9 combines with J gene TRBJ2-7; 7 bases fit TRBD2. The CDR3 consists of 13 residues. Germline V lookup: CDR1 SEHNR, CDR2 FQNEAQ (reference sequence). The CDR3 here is CATKAGPTYGQYF. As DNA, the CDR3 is TGTGCCACCAAAGCGGGGCCAACATACGGGCAGTACTTC. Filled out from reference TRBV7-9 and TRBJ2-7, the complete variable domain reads DTGVSQNPRHKITKRGQNVTFRCDPISEHNRLYWYRQTLGQGPEFLTYFQNEAQLEKSRLLSDRFSAERPKGSFSTLEIQRTEQGDSAMYLCATKAGPTYGQYFGPGTRLTVT.

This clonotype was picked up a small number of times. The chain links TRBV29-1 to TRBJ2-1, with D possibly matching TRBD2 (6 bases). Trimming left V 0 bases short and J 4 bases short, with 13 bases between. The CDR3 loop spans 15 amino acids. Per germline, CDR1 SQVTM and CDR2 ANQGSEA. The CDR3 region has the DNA TGCAGCGTTGAAGATCCCGGGACTCATTACAATGAGCAGTTCTTC. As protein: CSVEDPGTHYNEQFF.

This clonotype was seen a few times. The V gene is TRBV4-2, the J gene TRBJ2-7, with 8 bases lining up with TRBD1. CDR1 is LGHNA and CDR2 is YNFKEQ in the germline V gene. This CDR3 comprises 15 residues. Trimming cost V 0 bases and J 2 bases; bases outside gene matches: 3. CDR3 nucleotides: TGTGCCAGCAGCCAAGATTTGGGACAGGCCTACGAGCAGTACTTC. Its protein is CASSQDLGQAYEQYF.

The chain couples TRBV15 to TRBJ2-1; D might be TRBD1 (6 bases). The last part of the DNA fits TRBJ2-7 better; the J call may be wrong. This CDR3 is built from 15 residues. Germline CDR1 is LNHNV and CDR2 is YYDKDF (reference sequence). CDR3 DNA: TGTGCCACCTCAGAGACAGGAGAATCCTACAATGAGCAGTACTTC. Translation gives CATSETGESYNEQYF.

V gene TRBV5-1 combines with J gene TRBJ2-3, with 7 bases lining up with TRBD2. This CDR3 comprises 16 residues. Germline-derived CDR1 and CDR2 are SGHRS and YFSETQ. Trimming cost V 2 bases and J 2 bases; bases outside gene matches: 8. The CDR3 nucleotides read TGCGCCAGCAGCTTAGGGTCAGCGGGGATCACAGATACGCAGTATTTT. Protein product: CASSLGSAGITDTQYF.

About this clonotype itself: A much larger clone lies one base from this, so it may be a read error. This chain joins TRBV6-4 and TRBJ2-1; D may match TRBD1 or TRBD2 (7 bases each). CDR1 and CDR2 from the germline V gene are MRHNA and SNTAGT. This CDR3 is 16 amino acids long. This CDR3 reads CAGSDSVRGGYNEQFF. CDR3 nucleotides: TGTGCCGGCAGTGACTCGGTCAGGGGGGGGTACAATGAGCAGTTCTTC.

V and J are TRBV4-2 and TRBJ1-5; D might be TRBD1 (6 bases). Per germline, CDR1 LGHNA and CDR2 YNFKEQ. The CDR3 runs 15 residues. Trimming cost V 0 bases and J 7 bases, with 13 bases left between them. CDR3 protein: CASSQDSGGAQPQHF. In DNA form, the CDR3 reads TGTGCCAGCAGCCAAGATAGCGGGGGCGCGCAGCCCCAGCATTTT.